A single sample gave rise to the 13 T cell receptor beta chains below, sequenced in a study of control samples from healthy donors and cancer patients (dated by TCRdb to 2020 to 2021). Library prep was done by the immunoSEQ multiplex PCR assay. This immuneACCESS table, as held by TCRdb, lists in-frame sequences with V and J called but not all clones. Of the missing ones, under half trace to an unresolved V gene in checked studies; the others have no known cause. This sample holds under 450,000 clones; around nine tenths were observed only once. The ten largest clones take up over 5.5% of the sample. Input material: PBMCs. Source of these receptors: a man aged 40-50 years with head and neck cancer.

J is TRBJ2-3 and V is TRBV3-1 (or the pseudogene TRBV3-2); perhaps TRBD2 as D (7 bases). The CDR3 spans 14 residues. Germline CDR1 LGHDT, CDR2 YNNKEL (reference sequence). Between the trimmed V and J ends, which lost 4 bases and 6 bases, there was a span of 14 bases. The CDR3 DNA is TGTGCCAGCAGCCTGGGGGGGGGCAGGGATACGCAGTATTTT. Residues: CASSLGGGRDTQYF.

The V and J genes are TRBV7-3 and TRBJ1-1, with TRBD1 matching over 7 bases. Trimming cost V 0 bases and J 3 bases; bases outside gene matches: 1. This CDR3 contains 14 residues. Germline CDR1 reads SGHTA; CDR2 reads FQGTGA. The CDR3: CASSLTDRDTEAFF. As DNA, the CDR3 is TGTGCCAGCAGCTTAACCGACAGGGACACTGAAGCTTTCTTT.

CDR3 amino acids: CASSQILSGPTYEQYF. The CDR3, as DNA: TGCGCCAGCAGCCAGATTCTTAGCGGGCCCACCTACGAGCAGTACTTC. This chain uses TRBV5-1 with TRBJ2-7, with TRBD2 matching over 7 bases. This CDR3 is 16 amino acids long. Per germline, CDR1 SGHRS and CDR2 YFSETQ. Germline trimming cut 4 bases from V and 2 bases from J; bases unmatched to any gene: 12.

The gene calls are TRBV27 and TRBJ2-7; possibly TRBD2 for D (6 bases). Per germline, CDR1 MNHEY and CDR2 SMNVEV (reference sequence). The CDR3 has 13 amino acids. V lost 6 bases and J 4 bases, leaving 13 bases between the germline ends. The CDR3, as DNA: TGTGCCAGCAGCCAATGGAGGGGTTACGAGCAGTACTTC. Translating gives CASSQWRGYEQYF.

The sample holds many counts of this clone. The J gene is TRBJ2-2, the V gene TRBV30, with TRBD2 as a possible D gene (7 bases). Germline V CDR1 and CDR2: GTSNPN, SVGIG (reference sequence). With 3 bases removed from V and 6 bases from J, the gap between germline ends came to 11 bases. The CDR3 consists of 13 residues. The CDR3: CAWSRGGAGELFF. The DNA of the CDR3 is TGTGCCTGGAGCCGAGGGGGGGCCGGGGAGCTGTTTTTT.

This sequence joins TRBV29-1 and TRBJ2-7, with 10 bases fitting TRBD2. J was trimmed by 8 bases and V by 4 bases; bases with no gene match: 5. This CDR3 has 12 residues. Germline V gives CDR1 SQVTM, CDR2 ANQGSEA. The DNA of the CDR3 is TGCAGCGTTGTACTAGCGGGATTACAGCAGTACTTC. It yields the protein CSVVLAGLQQYF.

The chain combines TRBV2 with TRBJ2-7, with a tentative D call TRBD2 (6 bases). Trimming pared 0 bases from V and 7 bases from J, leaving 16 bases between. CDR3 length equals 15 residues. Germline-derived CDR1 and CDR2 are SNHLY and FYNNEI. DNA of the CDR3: TGTGCCAGCAGTGAAGCACTTACGGGAGTAGGGGAGCAGTACTTC. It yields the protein CASSEALTGVGEQYF.

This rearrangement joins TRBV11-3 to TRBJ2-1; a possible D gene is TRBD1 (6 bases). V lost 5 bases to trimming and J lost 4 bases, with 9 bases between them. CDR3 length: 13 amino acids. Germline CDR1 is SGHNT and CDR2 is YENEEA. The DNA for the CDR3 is TGTGCCAGCAGCCAAGGACAGTACAATGAGCAGTTCTTC. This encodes CASSQGQYNEQFF. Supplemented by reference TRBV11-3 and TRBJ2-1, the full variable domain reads EAGVVQSPRYKIIEKKQPVAFWCNPISGHNTLYWYLQNLGQGPELLIRYENEEAVDDSQLPKDRFSAERLKGVDSTLKIQPAELGDSAVYLCASSQGQYNEQFFGPGTRLTVL.

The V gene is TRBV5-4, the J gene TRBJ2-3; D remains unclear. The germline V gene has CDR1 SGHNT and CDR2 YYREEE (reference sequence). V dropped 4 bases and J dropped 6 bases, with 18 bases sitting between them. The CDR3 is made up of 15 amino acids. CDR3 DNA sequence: TGTGCCAGCAGCCCTGGACCTGAAAAGAGGGATACGCAGTATTTT. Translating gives CASSPGPEKRDTQYF.

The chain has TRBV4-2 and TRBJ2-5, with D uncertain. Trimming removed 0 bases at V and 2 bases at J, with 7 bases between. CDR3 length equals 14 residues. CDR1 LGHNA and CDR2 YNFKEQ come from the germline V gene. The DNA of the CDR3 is TGTGCCAGCAGCCAAGAGGTGGAACAAGAGACCCAGTACTTC. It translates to CASSQEVEQETQYF.

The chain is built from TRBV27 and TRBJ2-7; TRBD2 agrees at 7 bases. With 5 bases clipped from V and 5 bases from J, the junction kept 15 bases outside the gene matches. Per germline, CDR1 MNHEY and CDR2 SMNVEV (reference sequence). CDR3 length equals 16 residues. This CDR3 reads CASSPGWGGGFHEQYF. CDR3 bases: TGTGCCAGCAGTCCTGGGTGGGGCGGGGGTTTCCACGAGCAGTACTTC.

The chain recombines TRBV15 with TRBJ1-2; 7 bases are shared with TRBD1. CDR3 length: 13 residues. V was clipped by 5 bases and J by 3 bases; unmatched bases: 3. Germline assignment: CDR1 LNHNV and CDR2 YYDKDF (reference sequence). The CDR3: CATSFQGDYGYTF. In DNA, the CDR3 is TGTGCCACCAGCTTCCAGGGGGACTATGGCTACACCTTC.

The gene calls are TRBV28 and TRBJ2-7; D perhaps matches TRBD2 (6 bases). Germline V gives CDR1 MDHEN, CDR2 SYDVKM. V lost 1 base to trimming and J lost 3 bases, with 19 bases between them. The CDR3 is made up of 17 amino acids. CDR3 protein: CASSLSPWRDSHYEQYF. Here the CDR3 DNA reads TGTGCCAGCAGTTTATCCCCTTGGCGGGACTCTCACTACGAGCAGTACTTC.